This T cell receptor beta chain originates from a study of T-cell reconstitution after alpha-beta-depleted transplantation in children. Study-level results: High day-60 TCRbeta diversity in some patients came from surviving recipient T cells and thymic progenitors. It was reported that alpha-beta T cells came from several hundred expanded graft clones (about two months after transplant). Newly generated T cells supplied most T-cell counts and diversity one year post-transplant.

Germline V CDR1 and CDR2: KGHSH, LQKENI. This CDR3 comprises 12 residues. The V and J ends lost 3 bases and 6 bases, in that order; junction bases with no gene match: 2. Unique molecular identifiers were incorporated into the prepared TCRbeta library. TCRdb reanalysed the PCR reads using MiXCR and keeps one entry per CDR3 protein. Of about 440,000 distinct CDR3 sequences in the sample, around 46% were seen once. A remark on this clonotype: Its target is not known.

This clonotype was sampled from a girl aged 2-10 years with aplastic anemia, due to receive a stem cell transplant. The gene calls are TRBV18 and TRBJ2-7; 7 bases align to TRBD2. The starting material was PBMCs, obtained before TCRalphabeta/CD19-depleted stem cell transplant. The CDR3 loop reads CASSPSGGEQYF. The DNA of the CDR3 is TGTGCCAGCTCACCGTCGGGAGGCGAGCAGTACTTC.